This is a list of T cell receptor beta chains from one sample in a study of response to subunit inactivated influenza vaccine. One entry per CDR3 protein results from TCRdb running MiXCR on the RT-PCR reads. Here the sample spans around 150,000 distinct CDR3 sequences, approximately 11% being singletons. Sequenced here: non-naive T cells sorted from PBMCs, sampled roughly 48 days after vaccination. Every receptor here comes from a man between 50 and 59 years old who received an inactivated influenza vaccine. Both conserved end residues are part of each CDR3. A D gene is named only where the DNA matches it firmly. Clone size is not always given. Where it is, it says once, few, many or a class for expanded clones.

d_gene: -; abundance: many; j_gene: TRBJ2-1; v_gene: TRBV7-8; CDR3aa: CASSLGVDEQFF; CDR3nt: TGTGCCAGCAGCTTGGGAGTGGATGAGCAGTTCTTC
d_gene: TRBD1; abundance: few; j_gene: TRBJ2-2; v_gene: TRBV24-1; CDR3aa: CATNTGTASTGELFF; CDR3nt: TGTGCCACCAACACCGGGACAGCTAGCACCGGGGAGCTGTTTTTT
d_gene: TRBD2; abundance: once; j_gene: TRBJ2-2; v_gene: TRBV20-1; CDR3aa: CCARDSTRGGNTGELFF; CDR3nt: TGCTGTGCTAGAGATTCAACCCGCGGGGGGAACACCGGGGAGCTGTTTTTT
d_gene: TRBD1; abundance: -; j_gene: TRBJ1-4; v_gene: TRBV5-5; CDR3aa: CASSGWTGGNEKLFF; CDR3nt: TGTGCCAGCAGCGGATGGACAGGGGGTAATGAAAAACTGTTTTTT
d_gene: -; abundance: -; j_gene: TRBJ2-7; v_gene: TRBV2; CDR3aa: CASSVTDSYEQYF; CDR3nt: TGTGCCAGCAGTGTAACAGACTCCTACGAGCAGTACTTC
d_gene: -; abundance: -; j_gene: TRBJ1-1; v_gene: TRBV2; CDR3aa: CASSVASTEAFF; CDR3nt: TGTGCCAGCAGTGTTGCGTCCACTGAAGCTTTCTTT
d_gene: -; abundance: many; j_gene: TRBJ1-1; v_gene: TRBV6-1; CDR3aa: CASSPTSSVSWGYF; CDR3nt: TGTGCCAGCAGTCCAACCTCCAGCGTCTCTTGGGGGTACTTT
d_gene: -; abundance: -; j_gene: TRBJ2-3; v_gene: TRBV5-6; CDR3aa: CVSSLAQGRTDTQYF; CDR3nt: TGTGTCAGCAGCTTGGCCCAGGGACGAACAGATACGCAGTATTTT
d_gene: -; abundance: -; j_gene: TRBJ1-1; v_gene: TRBV5-1; CDR3aa: CASSAGDGSLNTEAFF; CDR3nt: TGCGCCAGCAGCGCCGGGGACGGATCTCTGAACACTGAAGCTTTCTTT
d_gene: TRBD2; abundance: few; j_gene: TRBJ2-1; v_gene: TRBV2; CDR3aa: CASSESSGSSYNEQFF; CDR3nt: TGTGCCAGCAGTGAGTCTAGCGGAAGCTCCTACAATGAGCAGTTCTTC
d_gene: -; abundance: many; j_gene: TRBJ2-2; v_gene: TRBV7-8; CDR3aa: CASSLVVTTGELFF; CDR3nt: TGTGCCAGCAGCTTAGTGGTAACGACCGGGGAGCTGTTTTTT
d_gene: -; abundance: few; j_gene: TRBJ2-5; v_gene: TRBV7-8; CDR3aa: CASSRGEQETQYF; CDR3nt: TGTGCCAGCAGCAGGGGTGAACAAGAGACCCAGTACTTC
d_gene: -; abundance: many; j_gene: TRBJ2-3; v_gene: TRBV29-1; CDR3aa: CSVGTATDTQYF; CDR3nt: TGCAGCGTTGGGACGGCCACAGATACGCAGTATTTT
d_gene: -; abundance: -; j_gene: TRBJ1-1; v_gene: TRBV28; CDR3aa: CASSRPKGRGAFF; CDR3nt: TGTGCCAGCAGTCGCCCTAAGGGGAGGGGAGCTTTCTTT
d_gene: -; abundance: once; j_gene: TRBJ2-3; v_gene: TRBV5-5; CDR3aa: CASSLEGTRTDTQYF; CDR3nt: TGTGCCAGCAGCCTGGAAGGGACTCGCACAGATACGCAGTATTTT
d_gene: -; abundance: few; j_gene: TRBJ1-5; v_gene: TRBV19; CDR3aa: CASSIGRGGQPQHF; CDR3nt: TGTGCCAGTAGTATAGGGAGGGGCGGGCAGCCCCAGCATTTT
d_gene: TRBD2; abundance: few; j_gene: TRBJ2-7; v_gene: TRBV4-2; CDR3aa: CASSQEVTGGVYEQYF; CDR3nt: TGTGCCAGCAGCCAAGAGGTTACGGGAGGGGTCTACGAGCAGTACTTC
d_gene: TRBD1; abundance: -; j_gene: TRBJ2-6; v_gene: TRBV4-1; CDR3aa: CASSPTGVGANVLTF; CDR3nt: TGCGCCAGCAGCCCTACAGGGGTTGGGGCCAACGTCCTGACTTTC
d_gene: -; abundance: -; j_gene: TRBJ1-1; v_gene: TRBV5-1; CDR3aa: CASSPKQAMNTEAFF; CDR3nt: TGCGCCAGCAGCCCAAAACAGGCGATGAACACTGAAGCTTTCTTT
d_gene: TRBD1; abundance: once; j_gene: TRBJ2-7; v_gene: TRBV4-3; CDR3aa: CASSQYKGADSYEQYF; CDR3nt: TGCGCCAGCAGCCAATATAAGGGGGCCGACTCCTACGAGCAGTACTTC
d_gene: -; abundance: few; j_gene: TRBJ2-7; v_gene: TRBV20-1; CDR3aa: CSAADWASSYEQYF; CDR3nt: TGCAGTGCTGCGGACTGGGCGAGCTCCTACGAGCAGTACTTC
d_gene: -; abundance: few; j_gene: TRBJ2-2; v_gene: TRBV29-1; CDR3aa: CSVGTTNTGELFF; CDR3nt: TGCAGCGTTGGCACTACGAACACCGGGGAGCTGTTTTTT
d_gene: TRBD1; abundance: -; j_gene: TRBJ1-2; v_gene: TRBV28; CDR3aa: CASSFPGQGHYGYTF; CDR3nt: TGTGCCAGCAGTTTTCCGGGACAGGGGCACTATGGCTACACCTTC
d_gene: TRBD2; abundance: few; j_gene: TRBJ2-1; v_gene: TRBV10-3; CDR3aa: CATLPTSGRAANEQFF; CDR3nt: TGTGCCACCTTGCCAACTAGCGGGAGGGCCGCAAATGAGCAGTTCTTC
d_gene: -; abundance: many; j_gene: TRBJ1-5; v_gene: TRBV20-1; CDR3aa: CSAKKGHANQPQHF; CDR3nt: TGCAGTGCGAAAAAGGGACACGCAAATCAGCCCCAGCATTTT